The T cell receptor beta chain under discussion was sequenced for a study of cytomegalovirus exposure and HLA in healthy donors. Overall study findings and caveats: Evidence from a later analysis indicated that most CMV-associated TCR beta chains looked HLA-restricted.

PCR involved 60 Vbeta and 13 Jbeta primers. Assay used: immunoSEQ multiplex PCR; TCRdb lists only in-frame clones, some missing. Seen here are tens of thousands of clones, around 91% observed once, and the top ten hold about an eighth. Germline V gives CDR1 LNHNV, CDR2 YYDKDF (reference sequence). V lost 10 bases to trimming and J lost 0 bases, with 13 bases between them. CDR3 length: 13 residues. This clone was observed a single time. No antigen is known for it. The chain recombines TRBV15 with TRBJ2-7; a weak D match, TRBD1 (6 bases). This sequence originates from a woman aged 25 to 39 in good health and CMV-seropositive. The sequenced sample was PBMCs. The DNA for the CDR3 is TGTGCCATCCGGGACACCTTCTCCTACGAGCAGTACTTC. The encoded protein is CAIRDTFSYEQYF.